The T cell receptor (beta chain) under discussion was sequenced for a study of blood T cell repertoires in COVID-19. Study overall: Italy, Spain and the United States were the sources of the convalescent and acute COVID-19 samples.

Germline V gene lookup returns CDR1 LNHNV and CDR2 YYDKDF (reference sequence). The CDR3 covers 15 residues. Unmatched junction bases numbered 2, after V lost 3 bases and J lost 2 bases. Assay: immunoSEQ multiplex PCR; the TCRdb copy retains only in-frame clones and omits some. This sample has roughly 100,000 clones, with 80% to 90% found just once. The sequenced material came from peripheral blood. The TCR comes from a middle-aged man with acute or convalescent COVID-19. This chain joins TRBV15 and TRBJ2-1, with 9 bases aligning to TRBD1. The CDR3 loop reads CATSRGDRAYNEQFF. CDR3 nucleotide sequence: TGTGCCACCAGCAGGGGGGACAGGGCCTACAATGAGCAGTTCTTC.